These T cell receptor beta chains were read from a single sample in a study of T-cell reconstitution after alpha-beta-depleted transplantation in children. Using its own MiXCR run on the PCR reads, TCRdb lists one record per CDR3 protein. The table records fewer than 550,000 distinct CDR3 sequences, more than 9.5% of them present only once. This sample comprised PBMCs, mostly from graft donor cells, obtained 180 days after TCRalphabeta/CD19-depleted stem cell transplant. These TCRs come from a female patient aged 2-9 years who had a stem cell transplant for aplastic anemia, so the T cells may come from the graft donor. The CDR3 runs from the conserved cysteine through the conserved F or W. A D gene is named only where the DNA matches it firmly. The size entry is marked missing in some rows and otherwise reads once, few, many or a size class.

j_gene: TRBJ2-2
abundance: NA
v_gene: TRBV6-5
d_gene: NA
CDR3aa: CASSYLGGPLGSGELFF
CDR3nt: TGTGCCAGCAGTTACCTTGGGGGCCCATTAGGGTCCGGGGAGCTGTTTTTT

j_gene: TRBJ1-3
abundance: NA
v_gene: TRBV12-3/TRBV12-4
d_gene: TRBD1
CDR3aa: CASSYRGFGGNTIYF
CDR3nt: TGTGCCAGCAGTTACAGGGGCTTTGGTGGAAACACCATATATTTT

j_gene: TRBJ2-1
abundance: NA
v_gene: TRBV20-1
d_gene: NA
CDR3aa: CSANLGTHCYEQFF
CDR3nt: TGCAGTGCTAATTTGGGGACTCACTGCTATGAGCAGTTCTTC

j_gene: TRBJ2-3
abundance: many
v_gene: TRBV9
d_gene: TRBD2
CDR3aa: CASSERHPGTSVNTDTQYF
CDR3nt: TGTGCCAGCAGCGAACGACATCCCGGGACTAGCGTAAACACAGATACGCAGTATTTT

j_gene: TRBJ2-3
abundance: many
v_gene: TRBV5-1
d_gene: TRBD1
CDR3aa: CASSLGQGAADTQYF
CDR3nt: TGCGCCAGCAGCTTGGGACAGGGGGCAGCAGATACGCAGTATTTT

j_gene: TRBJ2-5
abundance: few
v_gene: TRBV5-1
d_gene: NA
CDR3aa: CASSEGFGTPQETQYF
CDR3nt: TGCGCCAGCAGCGAGGGCTTTGGTACACCGCAAGAGACCCAGTACTTC

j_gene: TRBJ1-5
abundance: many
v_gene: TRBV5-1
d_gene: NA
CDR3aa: CASRRAQPQHF
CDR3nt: TGCGCCAGTAGGAGGGCTCAGCCCCAGCATTTT

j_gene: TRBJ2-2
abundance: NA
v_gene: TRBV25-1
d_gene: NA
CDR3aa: CASSEYFPMPGPGELFF
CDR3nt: TGTGCCAGCAGTGAATATTTCCCTATGCCGGGACCCGGGGAGCTGTTTTTT

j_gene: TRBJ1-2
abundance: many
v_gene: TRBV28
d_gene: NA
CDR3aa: CASIRRSNYGYTF
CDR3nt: TGTGCCAGCATCCGGCGTTCTAACTATGGCTACACCTTC

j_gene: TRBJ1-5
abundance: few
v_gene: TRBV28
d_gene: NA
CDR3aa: CASSFWSGGGNQPQHF
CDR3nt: TGTGCCAGCAGTTTTTGGTCGGGGGGGGGCAATCAGCCCCAGCATTTT

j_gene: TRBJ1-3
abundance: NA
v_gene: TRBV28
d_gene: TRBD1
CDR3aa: CASSLAYRQGSGNTIYF
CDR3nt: TGTGCCAGCAGTTTAGCCTATCGACAGGGCTCTGGAAACACCATATATTTT

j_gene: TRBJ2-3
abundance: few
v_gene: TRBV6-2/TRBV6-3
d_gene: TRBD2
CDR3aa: CASRTSANTDTQYF
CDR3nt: TGTGCCAGCAGAACTAGCGCTAACACAGATACGCAGTATTTT

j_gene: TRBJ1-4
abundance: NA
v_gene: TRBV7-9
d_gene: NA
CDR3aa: CASSPDENLFF
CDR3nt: TGTGCCAGCAGCCCGGATGAAAACCTGTTTTTT

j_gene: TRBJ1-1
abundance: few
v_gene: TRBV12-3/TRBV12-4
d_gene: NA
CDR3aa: CASSLDSGVAPFF
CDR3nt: TGTGCCAGCAGTTTAGATTCTGGGGTGGCCCCCTTCTTT

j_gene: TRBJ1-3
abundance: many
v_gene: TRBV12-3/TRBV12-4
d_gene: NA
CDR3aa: CASSPRDSGNTIYF
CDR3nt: TGTGCCAGCAGCCCCAGGGACTCTGGAAACACCATATATTTT

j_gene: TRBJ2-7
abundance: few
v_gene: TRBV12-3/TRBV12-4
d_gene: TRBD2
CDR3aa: CASRWTSGSLHEQYF
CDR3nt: TGTGCCAGCAGATGGACTAGCGGGAGCCTCCACGAGCAGTACTTC

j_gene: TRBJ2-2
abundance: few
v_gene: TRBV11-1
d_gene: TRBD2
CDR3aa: CASSPRRGTGRAHTGELFF
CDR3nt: TGTGCCAGCAGCCCCCGAAGGGGCACCGGGAGGGCCCACACCGGGGAGCTGTTTTTT

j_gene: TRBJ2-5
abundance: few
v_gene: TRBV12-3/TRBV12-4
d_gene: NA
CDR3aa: CASSSVRLETQYF
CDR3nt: TGTGCCAGCAGTTCCGTACGGCTCGAGACCCAGTACTTC